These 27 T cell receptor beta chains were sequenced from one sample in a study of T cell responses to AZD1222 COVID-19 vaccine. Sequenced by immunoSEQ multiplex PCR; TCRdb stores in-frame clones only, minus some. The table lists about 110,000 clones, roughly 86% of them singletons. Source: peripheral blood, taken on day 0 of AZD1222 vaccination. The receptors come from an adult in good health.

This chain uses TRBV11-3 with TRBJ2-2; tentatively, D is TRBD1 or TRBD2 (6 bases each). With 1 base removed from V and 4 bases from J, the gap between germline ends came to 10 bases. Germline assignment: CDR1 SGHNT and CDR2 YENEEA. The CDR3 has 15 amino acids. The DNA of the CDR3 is TGTGCCAGCAGCTTAGGGGGGGCCACCACCGGGGAGCTGTTTTTT. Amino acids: CASSLGGATTGELFF.

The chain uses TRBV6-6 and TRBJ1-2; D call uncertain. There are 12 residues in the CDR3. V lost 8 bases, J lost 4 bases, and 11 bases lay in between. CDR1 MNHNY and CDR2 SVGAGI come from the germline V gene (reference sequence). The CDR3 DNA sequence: TGTGCCAGCGGAACAGAACTCTATGGCTACACCTTC. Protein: CASGTELYGYTF.

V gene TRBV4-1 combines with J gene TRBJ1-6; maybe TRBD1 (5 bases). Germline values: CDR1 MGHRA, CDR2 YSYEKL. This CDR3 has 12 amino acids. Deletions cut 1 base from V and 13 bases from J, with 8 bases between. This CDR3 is CASSQAWGPLHF. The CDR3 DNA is TGCGCCAGCAGCCAAGCTTGGGGGCCCCTCCACTTT.

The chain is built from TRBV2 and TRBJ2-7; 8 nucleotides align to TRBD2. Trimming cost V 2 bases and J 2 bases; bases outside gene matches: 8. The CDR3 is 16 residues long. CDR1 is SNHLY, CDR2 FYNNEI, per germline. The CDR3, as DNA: TGTGCCAGCAGTGAAACTAGCGGCCGACCCACCTACGAGCAGTACTTC. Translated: CASSETSGRPTYEQYF. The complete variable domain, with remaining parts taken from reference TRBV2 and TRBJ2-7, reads EPEVTQTPSHQVTQMGQEVILRCVPISNHLYFYWYRQILGQKVEFLVSFYNNEISEKSEIFDDQFSVERPDGSNFTLKIRSTKLEDSAMYFCASSETSGRPTYEQYFGPGTRLTVT.

The CDR3 is CATSDFSSATGVYTGELFF. Here the CDR3 DNA reads TGTGCCACCAGTGATTTTTCCTCAGCGACAGGGGTGTACACCGGGGAGCTGTTTTTT. The V call is TRBV24-1, the J call TRBJ2-2; 8 bases fit TRBD1. Germline V gene lookup returns CDR1 KGHDR and CDR2 SFDVKD. V was pared by 1 base and J by 3 bases, with 12 bases of the junction left unmatched. The CDR3 loop spans 19 amino acids.

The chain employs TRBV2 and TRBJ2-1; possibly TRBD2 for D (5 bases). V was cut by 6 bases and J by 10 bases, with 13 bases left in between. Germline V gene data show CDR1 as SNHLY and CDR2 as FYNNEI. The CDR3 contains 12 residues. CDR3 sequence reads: CASSVEGVEQFF. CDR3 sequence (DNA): TGTGCCAGCAGCGTTGAGGGCGTCGAGCAGTTCTTC.

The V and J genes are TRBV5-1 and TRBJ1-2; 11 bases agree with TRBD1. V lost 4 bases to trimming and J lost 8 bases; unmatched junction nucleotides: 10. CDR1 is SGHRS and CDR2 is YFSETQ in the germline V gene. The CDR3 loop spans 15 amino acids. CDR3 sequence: CASSEGTGGSRGYTF. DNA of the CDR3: TGCGCCAGCAGCGAGGGGACAGGGGGTTCTCGGGGCTACACCTTC. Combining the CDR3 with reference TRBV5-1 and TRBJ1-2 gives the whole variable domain KAGVTQTPRYLIKTRGQQVTLSCSPISGHRSVSWYQQTPGQGLQFLFEYFSETQRNKGNFPGRFSGRQFSNSRSEMNVSTLELGDSALYLCASSEGTGGSRGYTFGSGTRLTVV.

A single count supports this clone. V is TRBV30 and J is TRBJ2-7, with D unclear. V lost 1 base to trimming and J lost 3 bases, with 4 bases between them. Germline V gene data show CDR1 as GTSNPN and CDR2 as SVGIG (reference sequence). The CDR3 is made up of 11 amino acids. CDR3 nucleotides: TGTGCCTGGAGTGCAGACTACGAGCAGTACTTC. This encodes CAWSADYEQYF.

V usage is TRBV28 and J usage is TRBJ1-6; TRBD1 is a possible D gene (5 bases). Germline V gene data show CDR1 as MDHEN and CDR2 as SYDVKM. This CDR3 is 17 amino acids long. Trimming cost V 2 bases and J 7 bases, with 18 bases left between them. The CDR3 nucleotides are TGTGCCAGCAGTTTAGTCGGGACCCAGGGAGAGAATTCACCCCTCCACTTT. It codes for CASSLVGTQGENSPLHF.

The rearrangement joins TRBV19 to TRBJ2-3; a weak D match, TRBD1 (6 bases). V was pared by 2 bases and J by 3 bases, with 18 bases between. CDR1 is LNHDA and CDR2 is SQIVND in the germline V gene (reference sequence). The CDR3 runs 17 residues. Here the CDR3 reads CASSINPGTGNTDTQYF. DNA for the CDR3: TGTGCCAGTAGTATAAATCCGGGAACAGGGAATACAGATACGCAGTATTTT.

Here the CDR3 reads CASSTPRGGGYGYTF. CDR3 DNA: TGTGCCAGCAGCACCCCCAGGGGAGGCGGGTATGGCTACACCTTC. The gene calls are TRBV5-6 and TRBJ1-2, with D tentatively TRBD1 (6 bases). CDR3 length equals 15 residues. Germline V gene lookup returns CDR1 SGHDT and CDR2 YYEEEE. V lost 4 bases and J lost 5, with 18 bases in between.

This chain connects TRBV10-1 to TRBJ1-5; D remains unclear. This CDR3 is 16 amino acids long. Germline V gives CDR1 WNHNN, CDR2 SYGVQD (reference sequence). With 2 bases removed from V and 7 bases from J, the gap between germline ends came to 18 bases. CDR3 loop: CASSEGAAGPGQPQHF. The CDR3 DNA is TGCGCCAGCAGTGAGGGTGCGGCAGGCCCCGGACAGCCCCAGCATTTT.

The CDR3 coding sequence is TGCGCCAGCAGCCAAGAAGCGGGGGGGCTCGATGAGCAGTTCTTC. Protein sequence: CASSQEAGGLDEQFF. The V call is TRBV4-3, the J call TRBJ2-1; TRBD2 matches at 10 bases. The CDR3 contains 15 residues. Looked up from germline, CDR1 is LGHNA and CDR2 is YSLEER. V lost 0 bases and J lost 8; bases outside the gene matches: 4.

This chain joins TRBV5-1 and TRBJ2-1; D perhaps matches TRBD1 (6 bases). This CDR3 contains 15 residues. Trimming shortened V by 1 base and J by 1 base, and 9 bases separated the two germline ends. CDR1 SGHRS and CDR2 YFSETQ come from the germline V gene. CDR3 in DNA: TGCGCCAGCAGCTTGTCAGGGGATTCCTACAATGAGCAGTTCTTC. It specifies CASSLSGDSYNEQFF.

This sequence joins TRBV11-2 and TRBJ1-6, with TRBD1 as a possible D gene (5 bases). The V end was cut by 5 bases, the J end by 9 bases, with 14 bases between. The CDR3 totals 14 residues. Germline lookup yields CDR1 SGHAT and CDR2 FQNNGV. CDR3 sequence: CASSGRGIGSPLHF. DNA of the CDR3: TGTGCCAGCAGCGGAAGGGGAATAGGTTCACCCCTCCACTTT. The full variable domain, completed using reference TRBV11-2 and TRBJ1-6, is EAGVAQSPRYKIIEKRQSVAFWCNPISGHATLYWYQQILGQGPKLLIQFQNNGVVDDSQLPKDRFSAERLKGVDSTLKIQPAKLEDSAVYLCASSGRGIGSPLHFGNGTRLTVT.

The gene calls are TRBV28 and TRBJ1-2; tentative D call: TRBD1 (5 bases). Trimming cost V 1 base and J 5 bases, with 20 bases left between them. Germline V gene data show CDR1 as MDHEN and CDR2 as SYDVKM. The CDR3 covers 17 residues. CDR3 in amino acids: CASSLLETAALGYGYTF. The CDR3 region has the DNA TGTGCCAGCAGTTTATTGGAGACAGCCGCCCTAGGGTATGGCTACACCTTC.

CDR3 region: CASSSPFGGNTDTQYF. Here the CDR3 DNA reads TGTGCCAGCAGCTCCCCGTTCGGGGGGAATACAGATACGCAGTATTTT. The chain has TRBV9 and TRBJ2-3, with TRBD2 identical over 7 bases. V lost 4 bases, J lost 3 bases, and 11 bases stayed unmatched. CDR3 size: 16 residues. Germline CDR1 SGDLS, CDR2 YYNGEE.

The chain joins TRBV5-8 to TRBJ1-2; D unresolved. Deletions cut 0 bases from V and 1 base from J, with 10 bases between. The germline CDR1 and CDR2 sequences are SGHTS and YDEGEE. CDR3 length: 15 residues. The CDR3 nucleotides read TGTGCCAGCAGCTTGGAGTCAGGACTTAACTATGGCTACACCTTC. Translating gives CASSLESGLNYGYTF.

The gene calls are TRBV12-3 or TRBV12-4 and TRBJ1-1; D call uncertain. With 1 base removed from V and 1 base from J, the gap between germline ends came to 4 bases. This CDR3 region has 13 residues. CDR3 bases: TGTGCCAGCAGTTTAGGGGAGAACACTGAAGCTTTCTTT. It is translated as CASSLGENTEAFF.

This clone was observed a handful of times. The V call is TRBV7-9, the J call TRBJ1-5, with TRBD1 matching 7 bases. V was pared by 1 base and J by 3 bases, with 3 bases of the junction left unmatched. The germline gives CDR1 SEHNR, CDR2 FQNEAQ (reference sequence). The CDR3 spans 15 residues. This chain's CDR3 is CASSLGTGYNQPQHF. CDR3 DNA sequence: TGTGCCAGCAGCTTAGGGACAGGCTACAATCAGCCCCAGCATTTT.

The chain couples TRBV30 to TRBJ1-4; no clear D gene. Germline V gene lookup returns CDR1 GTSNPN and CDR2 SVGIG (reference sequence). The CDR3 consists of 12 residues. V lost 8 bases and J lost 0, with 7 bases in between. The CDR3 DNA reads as TGTGCCGGGATTGCAACTAATGAAAAACTGTTTTTT. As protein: CAGIATNEKLFF.

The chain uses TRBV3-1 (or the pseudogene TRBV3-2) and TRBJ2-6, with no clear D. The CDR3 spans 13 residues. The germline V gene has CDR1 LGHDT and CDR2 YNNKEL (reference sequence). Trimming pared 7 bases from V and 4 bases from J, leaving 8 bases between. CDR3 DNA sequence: TGTGCCAGCACCCTACGGGGGGCCAACGTCCTGACTTTC. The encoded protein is CASTLRGANVLTF.

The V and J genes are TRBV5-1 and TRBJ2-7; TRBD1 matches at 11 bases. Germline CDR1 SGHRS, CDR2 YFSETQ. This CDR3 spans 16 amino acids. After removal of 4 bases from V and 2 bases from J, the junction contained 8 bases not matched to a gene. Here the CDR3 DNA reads TGCGCCAGCAGCCAAGGGGGGACAGGGGGACCCTACGAGCAGTACTTC. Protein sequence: CASSQGGTGGPYEQYF.

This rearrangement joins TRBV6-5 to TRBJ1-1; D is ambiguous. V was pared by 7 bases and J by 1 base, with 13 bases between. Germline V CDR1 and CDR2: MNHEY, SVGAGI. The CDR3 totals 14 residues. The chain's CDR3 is CASISPRGNTEAFF. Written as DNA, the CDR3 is TGTGCCAGCATATCCCCGCGGGGGAACACTGAAGCTTTCTTT.

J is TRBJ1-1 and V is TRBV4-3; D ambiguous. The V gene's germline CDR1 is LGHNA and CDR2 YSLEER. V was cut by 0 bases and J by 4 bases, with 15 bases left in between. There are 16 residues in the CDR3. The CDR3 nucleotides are TGCGCCAGCAGCCAAGACCACCGAATCCGGGGCACTGAAGCTTTCTTT. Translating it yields CASSQDHRIRGTEAFF.

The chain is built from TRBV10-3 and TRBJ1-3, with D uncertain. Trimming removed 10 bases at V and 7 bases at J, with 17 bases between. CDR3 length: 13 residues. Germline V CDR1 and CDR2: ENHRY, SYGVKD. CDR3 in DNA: TGTGCCACTAGACGGGAAGAGGTGAACACCATATATTTT. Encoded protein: CATRREEVNTIYF.

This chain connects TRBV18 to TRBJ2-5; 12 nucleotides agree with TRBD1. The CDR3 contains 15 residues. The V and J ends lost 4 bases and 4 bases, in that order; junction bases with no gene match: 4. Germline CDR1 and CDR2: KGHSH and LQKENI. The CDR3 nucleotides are TGTGCCAGCTCACTCGGGACAGGGGGCACAGAGACCCAGTACTTC. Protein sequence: CASSLGTGGTETQYF.